The rows below give T cell receptor beta chains drawn from one sample of a study of blood T cells in healthy people across ages. TCRdb reanalysed the 5' RACE reads using MiXCR and keeps one entry per CDR3 protein. The repertoire holds 1.5 million to 2 million distinct CDR3 sequences, with under 30% as singletons. What was sequenced was blood. Receptors originate from a woman aged 25 to 39 in good health. Both conserved end residues are part of each CDR3. A D gene is named only where the DNA matches it firmly. For some rows the clone size is stated as once, few or many, or as a class when expanded; others skip it.

>-|TRBJ2-7|TRBV20-1|-
CSARGDPSSYEQYF
TGCAGTGCTAGGGGGGACCCGAGCTCCTACGAGCAGTACTTC
>-|TRBJ2-1|TRBV5-1|-
CASSLAGSQGRSNEQFF
TGCGCCAGCAGCTTGGCCGGATCTCAGGGACGGTCCAATGAGCAGTTCTTC
>few|TRBJ1-1|TRBV28|-
CASRRSGNTEAFF
TGTGCCAGCAGAAGGTCAGGGAACACTGAAGCTTTCTTT
>-|TRBJ1-1|TRBV12-3/TRBV12-4|TRBD1
CASRWTGEGKTEAFF
TGTGCCAGCAGATGGACAGGGGAGGGGAAAACTGAAGCTTTCTTT
>-|TRBJ1-5|TRBV20-1|TRBD1
CSAQPGQGGQPQHF
TGCAGTGCTCAACCGGGACAGGGGGGTCAGCCCCAGCATTTT
>few|TRBJ1-4|TRBV3-1|-
CASSQDGGYEKLFF
TGTGCCAGCAGCCAAGACGGGGGCTATGAAAAACTGTTTTTT
>many|TRBJ1-2|TRBV7-2|-
CASSLVGLSGYTF
TGTGCCAGCAGCTTAGTTGGGTTGTCCGGCTACACCTTC
>many|TRBJ2-7|TRBV12-3/TRBV12-4|TRBD2
CASSLSPSGKYEQYF
TGTGCCAGCAGTTTGTCCCCTAGCGGGAAATACGAGCAGTACTTC
>-|TRBJ1-5|TRBV7-2|-
CASSFGEGFQPQHF
TGTGCCAGCAGCTTTGGGGAGGGGTTTCAGCCCCAGCATTTT
>-|TRBJ1-2|TRBV7-9|TRBD1
CASSLVSGRQGAGYTF
TGTGCCAGCAGCTTAGTGTCAGGGCGACAGGGGGCTGGCTACACCTTC
>-|TRBJ1-3|TRBV20-1|TRBD1
CSATQGTGNTIYF
TGCAGCGCCACACAGGGGACTGGAAACACCATATATTTT
>-|TRBJ1-6|TRBV12-5|-
CASGQALNSPLHF
TGTGCTAGTGGGCAGGCTCTGAATTCACCCCTCCACTTT
>-|TRBJ2-1|TRBV29-1|TRBD2
CSVEGFRGEGEQFF
TGCAGCGTTGAAGGGTTTCGGGGGGAGGGTGAGCAGTTCTTC
>-|TRBJ2-7|TRBV30|-
CAWSVISTPNPYEQYF
TGTGCCTGGAGTGTAATTTCGACCCCGAATCCCTACGAGCAGTACTTC
>few|TRBJ2-1|TRBV20-1|TRBD2
CSARDRSGVYNEQFF
TGCAGTGCTAGAGATAGGAGCGGGGTTTACAATGAGCAGTTCTTC
>-|TRBJ2-2|TRBV5-1|-
CASSSDAPRAGELFF
TGCGCCAGCAGCTCCGACGCACCCCGGGCCGGGGAGCTGTTTTTT
>few|TRBJ1-2|TRBV4-3|-
CASSQDGGLVDGYTF
TGCGCCAGCAGCCAAGATGGGGGGTTGGTGGATGGCTACACCTTC